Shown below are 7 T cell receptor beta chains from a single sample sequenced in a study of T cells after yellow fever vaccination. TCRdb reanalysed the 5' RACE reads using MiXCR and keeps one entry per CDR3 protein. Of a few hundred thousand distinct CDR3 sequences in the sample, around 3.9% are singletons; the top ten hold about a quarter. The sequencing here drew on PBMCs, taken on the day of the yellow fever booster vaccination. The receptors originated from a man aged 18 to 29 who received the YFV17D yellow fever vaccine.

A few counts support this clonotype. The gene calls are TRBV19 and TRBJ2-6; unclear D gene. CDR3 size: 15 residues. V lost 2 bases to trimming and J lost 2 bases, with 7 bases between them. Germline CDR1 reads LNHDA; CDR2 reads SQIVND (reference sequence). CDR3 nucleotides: TGTGCCAGTAGTATACCTGGGGCTGGGGCCAACGTCCTGACTTTC. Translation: CASSIPGAGANVLTF.

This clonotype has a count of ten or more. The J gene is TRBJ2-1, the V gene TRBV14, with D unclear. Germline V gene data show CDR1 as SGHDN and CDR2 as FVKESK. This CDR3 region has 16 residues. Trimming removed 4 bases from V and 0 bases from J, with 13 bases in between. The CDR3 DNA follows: TGTGCCAGCAGCCCTCTGGAAGGGAACTCCTACAATGAGCAGTTCTTC. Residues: CASSPLEGNSYNEQFF.

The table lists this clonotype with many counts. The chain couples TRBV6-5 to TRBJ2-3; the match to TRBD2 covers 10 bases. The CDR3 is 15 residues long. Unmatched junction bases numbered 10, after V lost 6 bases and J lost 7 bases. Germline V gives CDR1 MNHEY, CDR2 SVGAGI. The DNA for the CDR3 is TGTGCCAGCAGGGGGACAAGCGGGGGGGCAAATACGCAGTATTTT. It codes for CASRGTSGGANTQYF.

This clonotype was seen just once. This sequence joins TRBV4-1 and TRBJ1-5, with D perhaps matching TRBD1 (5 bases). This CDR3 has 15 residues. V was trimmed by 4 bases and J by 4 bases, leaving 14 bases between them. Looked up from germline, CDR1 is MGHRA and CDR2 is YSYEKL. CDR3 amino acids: CASSPNQRGNQPQHF. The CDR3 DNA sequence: TGCGCCAGCAGCCCGAACCAGAGGGGTAATCAGCCCCAGCATTTT.

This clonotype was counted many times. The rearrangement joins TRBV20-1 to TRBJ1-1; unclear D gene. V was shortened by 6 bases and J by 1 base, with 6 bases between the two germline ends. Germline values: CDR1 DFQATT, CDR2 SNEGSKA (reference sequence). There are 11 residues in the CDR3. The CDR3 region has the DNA TGCAGTGCCGCACGGAACACTGAAGCTTTCTTT. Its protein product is CSAARNTEAFF.

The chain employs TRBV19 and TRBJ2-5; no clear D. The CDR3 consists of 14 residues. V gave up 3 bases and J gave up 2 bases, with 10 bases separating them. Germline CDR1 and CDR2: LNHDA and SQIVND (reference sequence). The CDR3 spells CASSIRAGQETQYF. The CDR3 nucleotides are TGTGCCAGTAGTATCCGGGCAGGTCAAGAGACCCAGTACTTC.

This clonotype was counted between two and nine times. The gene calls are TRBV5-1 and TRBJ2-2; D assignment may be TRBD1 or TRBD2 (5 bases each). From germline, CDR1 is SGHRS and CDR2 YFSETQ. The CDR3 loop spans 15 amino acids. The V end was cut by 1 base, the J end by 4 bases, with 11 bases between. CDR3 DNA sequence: TGCGCCAGCAGCTTGAGTTGGGACGCCACCGGGGAGCTGTTTTTT. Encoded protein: CASSLSWDATGELFF.